This note documents a single T cell receptor (beta chain) sequence. This receptor's antigen is unknown. The germline gene is not matched at one end of the junction; a read error may be the cause. The sample comes from a study of blood T cells in healthy people across ages (dated by TCRdb to the mid-2010s). As for the study more broadly: Template switching captured roughly one uniquely barcoded TCR beta cDNA molecule per two T cells in model experiments. To track age-related changes in TCR beta repertoire diversity, the study relied on deep sequencing normalized with unique cDNA molecular identifiers. For two donors (one aged 18 to 30 and one aged 80 or older), the study analyzed two additional independent replicas of 1 million unique cDNA reads from the same blood draw. The donors were split into four age groups: young (average about 16 years), middle-aged (39), aged (approximately 60) and long-lived (roughly 88). To avoid experimental bias, donors of different ages were randomly spread across the sequencing lanes.

The investigation overall reported the following: There was a strong correlation between observed TCR beta diversity and the percentage of naive T cells measured by flow cytometry. Estimates of total diversity based on one million sequenced T cells were considered lower bounds and underestimates. Donor CMV infection status was unknown, potentially confounding age-related changes in expanded clonotypes. Conclusive comparison of naive and antigen-experienced compartments was prevented by the profiling of bulk unsorted PBMCs. The long-lived group showed more naive CD4+ T cells, fewer expanded clones and increased TCR diversity than the aged group, suggesting age selection. Observed TCR beta diversity per million T cells fell roughly linearly with age, and a significant reduction was already apparent by age roughly 40.

The roughly 39 donors, aged about 6 to 90 years, were systemically healthy Caucasian individuals from Russia. Each donor gave about 9.7 milliliters of peripheral blood, drawn into EDTA-treated Vacutainer tubes. PBMCs were isolated by Ficoll-Paque density-gradient centrifugation, with at least 6 million obtained per sample. Trizol reagent was used to extract total RNA from the PBMCs, yielding at least 5.5 micrograms per sample. The percentages of naive CD45RAhigh/CD27high T cells were determined by flow cytometry on a PBMC aliquot from every donor. The receptor library was made with 5' RACE. The instrument was an Illumina HiSeq 2500. A second about 6 to 11 cycle PCR used a sample-barcoded 5' primer and a J-beta primer mix. A unique molecular identifier was introduced onto each TCR beta cDNA molecule by a template-switch 5' adaptor carrying 12 random nucleotides. At least 3 million CDR3-containing paired-end reads were obtained from each sample. First-strand cDNA synthesis was performed from all RNA using the Mint cDNA synthesis kit, with priming by a TRBC-specific oligonucleotide. After uracil-DNA glycosylase treatment, a first 18-cycle PCR used universal primers M1SS and BC2_uni_R on all cDNA. The paper's processing steps were these. For normalization, 1 million high-quality reads were randomly selected from each sample, with every read carrying a distinct molecular identifier. Reads with shared molecular identifiers were discarded instead of being binned into consensus sequences. MiTCR, run with a Q25 quality threshold and the strictest error-elimination algorithm, handled CDR3 identification, clonotype clustering and error correction. A nonparametric unseen species model with Euler transformation was used to estimate a lower bound on total TCR beta diversity. Starting from the raw public reads, TCRdb applied fastp trimming at Q25, assembled clones with MiXCR and retained in-frame beta chains. Every distinct CDR3 protein forms one entry, paired with its most common genes and DNA. TCRdb, not the original authors, processed these V and J calls. Across this sample there are about 1 million distinct CDR3 sequences, with around 43% seen only once. Under 20% of the sample comes from the top ten.

Per the germline V gene, SGHTA is the CDR1 and FQGNSA is the CDR2. The CDR3 numbers 13 residues from cysteine through phenylalanine. CDR3 DNA only is kept here, 39 bases in frame from base 1. Sequenced sample: blood. The receptor was isolated from a woman aged 55-69 years in good health. The sequence joins TRBV7-2 to TRBJ1-6; no D gene is confidently identified. The DNA sequence is given as TGTGCCGGCAGCTTACTTGGGAATTCACCCCTCCACTTT. Translated, this is CAGSLLGNSPLHF. With the portions outside the CDR3 filled from the reference TRBV7-2 and TRBJ1-6 genes, the complete variable region becomes GAGVSQSPSNKVTEKGKDVELRCDPISGHTALYWYRQSLGQGLEFLIYFQGNSAPDKSGLPSDRFSAERTGGSVSTLTIQRTQQEDSAVYLCAGSLLGNSPLHFGNGTRLTVT.